A single sample is the source of the 23 T cell receptor beta chains below, sequenced in a study of T cells of healthy individuals. TCRdb reprocessed the 5' RACE reads with MiXCR, giving one entry per CDR3 protein. The profile shows about 60,000 distinct CDR3 sequences, around 15% of them singletons. These receptors were obtained from a human donor in good health.

In its sample, this clonotype ranks as medium-sized. The chain has TRBV7-8 and TRBJ2-1; 12 nucleotides line up with TRBD2. Germline V lookup: CDR1 SGHVS, CDR2 FQNEAQ. The junction had 11 bases not matched to a gene; V was cut back by 2 bases and J by 0 bases. This CDR3 has 20 residues. CDR3 sequence (DNA): TGTGCCAGCAGCTTAATTCTAGCGGGAGGGGTTTTCAGCTCCTACAATGAGCAGTTCTTC. Its protein product is CASSLILAGGVFSSYNEQFF.

This clonotype has ten or more counts. The V call is TRBV6-4, the J call TRBJ2-2; either TRBD1 or TRBD2 may supply D (6 bases each). V was shortened by 10 bases and J by 2 bases, with 20 bases between the two germline ends. This CDR3 contains 16 residues. Germline V gene sequence: CDR1 MRHNA, CDR2 SNTAGT. DNA for the CDR3: TGTGCCACCTCAGCAGGGGTGGAGGGAAACACCGGGGAGCTGTTTTTT. Translating gives CATSAGVEGNTGELFF.

The chain employs TRBV27 and TRBJ1-2; 9 nucleotides align to TRBD1. CDR3 size: 16 residues. Germline trimming cut 0 bases from V and 1 base from J; bases unmatched to any gene: 3. CDR1 is MNHEY and CDR2 is SMNVEV in the germline V gene (reference sequence). CDR3 nucleotide sequence: TGTGCCAGCAGTTTATCCTCGGGACAGGGTAACTATGGCTACACCTTC. Translating gives CASSLSSGQGNYGYTF.

This clonotype was seen repeatedly, ten times or more. V usage is TRBV2 and J usage is TRBJ2-5; D uncertain. The germline V gene encodes CDR1 SNHLY and CDR2 FYNNEI. The CDR3 has 12 residues. V was shortened by 6 bases and J by 0 bases, with 5 bases between the two germline ends. The CDR3 protein is CASRDNQETQYF. CDR3 nucleotide sequence: TGTGCCAGCAGAGATAACCAAGAGACCCAGTACTTC.

This clonotype was counted at least ten times. The chain has TRBV20-1 and TRBJ2-3; 9 bases align to TRBD1. The junction had 0 bases not matched to a gene; V was cut back by 1 base and J by 1 base. The germline gives CDR1 DFQATT, CDR2 SNEGSKA (reference sequence). CDR3 size: 14 residues. The CDR3, as DNA: TGCAGTGCTAGAGGGACAGGGGGCACAGATACGCAGTATTTT. This encodes CSARGTGGTDTQYF.

This clonotype was detected only a few times. The V call is TRBV28, the J call TRBJ2-3, with 16 bases that match TRBD2. Germline V CDR1 and CDR2: MDHEN, SYDVKM. This CDR3 contains 18 residues. The junction had 6 bases not matched to a gene; V was cut back by 6 bases and J by 0 bases. For the CDR3, the DNA is TGTGCCAGCAGGGGGACTAGCGGGAGGGTTCGAAGCACAGATACGCAGTATTTT. Its translation is CASRGTSGRVRSTDTQYF.

In its sample, this clonotype was seen a few times. The chain couples TRBV2 to TRBJ1-1; TRBD1 might be the D (6 bases). The CDR3 runs 12 residues. Trimming stripped 8 bases from V and 6 bases from J, with 13 bases between. Germline V gene data show CDR1 as SNHLY and CDR2 as FYNNEI. CDR3 in amino acids: CASFGGGSEAFF. CDR3 sequence (DNA): TGTGCCAGCTTTGGGGGCGGCTCTGAAGCTTTCTTT.

This chain links TRBV4-1 with TRBJ2-2; D ambiguous. CDR1 is MGHRA and CDR2 is YSYEKL in the germline V gene. This CDR3 has 14 amino acids. The V end was cut by 4 bases, the J end by 3 bases, with 9 bases between. CDR3 amino acids: CASSRARYTGELFF. Written as DNA, the CDR3 is TGCGCCAGCAGCCGGGCCCGGTACACCGGGGAGCTGTTTTTT.

This clonotype was observed a handful of times. The rearrangement joins TRBV4-1 to TRBJ2-6; D might be TRBD1 or TRBD2, each matching 5 bases. Trimming removed 5 bases at V and 3 bases at J, with 11 bases between. CDR1 is MGHRA, CDR2 YSYEKL, per germline. This CDR3 has 15 residues. The CDR3 DNA sequence: TGCGCCAGCAGCGTACTAGGGGTTGGGGCCAACGTCCTGACTTTC. Translation: CASSVLGVGANVLTF.

This clonotype was picked up many times. J is TRBJ2-1 and V is TRBV4-1, with 11 bases lining up with TRBD1. Germline V CDR1 and CDR2: MGHRA, YSYEKL. CDR3 length: 19 amino acids. The junction had 11 bases not matched to a gene; V was cut back by 1 base and J by 3 bases. Here the CDR3 DNA reads TGCGCCAGCAGCCAAGCTCGGGACAGGGGGATTTGGGGCTACAATGAGCAGTTCTTC. As protein: CASSQARDRGIWGYNEQFF.

Only a few counts were recorded for this clonotype. The V gene is TRBV6-1, the J gene TRBJ2-3, with D unclear. Germline V gene data show CDR1 as MNHNS and CDR2 as SASEGT. This CDR3 comprises 14 residues. The ends were cut back, 0 bases at V and 2 bases at J, with 6 bases in the middle. This chain's CDR3 is CASSEAGFTDTQYF. CDR3 nucleotides: TGTGCCAGCAGTGAAGCCGGGTTCACAGATACGCAGTATTTT.

This clonotype was seen ten or more times. The chain recombines TRBV7-3 with TRBJ2-1, with no clear D. This CDR3 has 12 amino acids. In germline, CDR1 is SGHTA, CDR2 FQGTGA. Between the trimmed V and J ends, which lost 1 base and 6 bases, there was a span of 4 bases. CDR3 loop: CASSLMPNEQFF. The DNA of the CDR3 is TGTGCCAGCAGCTTAATGCCCAATGAGCAGTTCTTC.

This clonotype was seen at least ten times. The chain joins TRBV24-1 to TRBJ2-3, with 7 bases lining up with TRBD1. The CDR3 has 14 amino acids. In germline, CDR1 is KGHDR, CDR2 SFDVKD. V lost 7 bases and J lost 2; bases outside the gene matches: 5. The CDR3, as DNA: TGTGCCACCAGCGGGACAGATAACACAGATACGCAGTATTTT. Amino acid sequence: CATSGTDNTDTQYF.

This clonotype was observed a handful of times. The rearrangement links TRBV5-5 to TRBJ2-2, with D unclear. V was clipped by 0 bases and J by 8 bases, with 11 bases between them. The CDR3 runs to 14 residues. CDR1 is SGHKS and CDR2 is YYEKEE in the germline V gene (reference sequence). The CDR3 is CASSLDQGKGELFF. CDR3 DNA: TGTGCCAGCAGCTTGGATCAAGGGAAGGGGGAGCTGTTTTTT.

This clonotype has just a few counts. The rearrangement joins TRBV11-3 to TRBJ2-5, with no clear D. The CDR3 runs 13 residues. Germline V lookup: CDR1 SGHNT, CDR2 YENEEA. With 4 bases removed from V and 1 base from J, the gap between germline ends came to 7 bases. The chain's CDR3 is CASSSRTQETQYF. In nucleotides, the CDR3 is TGTGCCAGCAGCTCCCGGACCCAAGAGACCCAGTACTTC.

This clonotype was detected a few times. The V call is TRBV3-1, the J call TRBJ2-7, with D unresolved. The CDR3 covers 12 residues. V lost 3 bases and J 5 bases, leaving 8 bases between the germline ends. CDR1 and CDR2 from the germline V gene are LGHDT and YNNKEL (reference sequence). The CDR3 protein is CASSQSGNEQYF. CDR3 bases: TGTGCCAGCAGCCAGTCTGGCAACGAGCAGTACTTC.

V usage is TRBV12-3 or TRBV12-4 and J usage is TRBJ2-5; D not certain. V dropped 6 bases and J dropped 5 bases, with 16 bases sitting between them. This CDR3 spans 14 amino acids. The CDR3 loop reads CASRLERSWETQYF. DNA for the CDR3: TGTGCCAGCAGGCTTGAGCGATCCTGGGAGACCCAGTACTTC.

The chain carries TRBV6-1 and TRBJ1-5, with D possibly matching TRBD1 (6 bases). The CDR3 is 15 amino acids. V lost 7 bases to trimming and J lost 0 bases, with 13 bases between them. Germline assignment: CDR1 MNHNS and CDR2 SASEGT. The CDR3 DNA is TGTGCCAGCACCGGCACAGGGTCTAGCAATCAGCCCCAGCATTTT. It is translated as CASTGTGSSNQPQHF.

At least ten counts were recorded for this clonotype. The CDR3 DNA sequence: TGCAGTGCGAGGGGACTAGCGGGAGTGTTAGATACGCAGTATTTT. Amino acids: CSARGLAGVLDTQYF. The chain has TRBV20-1 and TRBJ2-3, with 14 positions matching TRBD2. Per the germline V gene, CDR1 is DFQATT and CDR2 is SNEGSKA (reference sequence). The ends lost 6 bases at V and 5 bases at J; junction bases unmatched: 7. The CDR3 has 15 residues.

This sequence joins TRBV24-1 and TRBJ1-1; 7 bases are a match to TRBD1. The CDR3 runs to 12 residues. Germline V gene sequence: CDR1 KGHDR, CDR2 SFDVKD. V shed 9 bases, J shed 3 bases, and the junction held 3 bases outside the gene matches. The CDR3 spells CATPTGYTEAFF. CDR3 nucleotides: TGTGCCACCCCGACAGGGTACACTGAAGCTTTCTTT.

This clonotype was found a few times. The chain couples TRBV5-1 to TRBJ2-3; 8 positions match TRBD1. The CDR3 is made up of 16 amino acids. Per germline, CDR1 SGHRS and CDR2 YFSETQ. V lost 5 bases to trimming and J lost 2 bases; unmatched junction nucleotides: 10. The CDR3 nucleotides read TGCGCCAGCAGTTCGAAAGGACAGGGCTACACAGATACGCAGTATTTT. This gives the protein CASSSKGQGYTDTQYF.

The chain joins TRBV2 to TRBJ1-1, with a weak D call TRBD1 (6 bases). Germline V CDR1 and CDR2: SNHLY, FYNNEI. Trimming removed 3 bases at V and 2 bases at J, with 10 bases between. The CDR3 contains 14 residues. The CDR3 DNA reads TGTGCCAGCAGTGAGTCCAGGGGCAACACTGAAGCTTTCTTT. It translates to CASSESRGNTEAFF. The full variable domain, its missing parts supplied by reference TRBV2 and TRBJ1-1, is EPEVTQTPSHQVTQMGQEVILRCVPISNHLYFYWYRQILGQKVEFLVSFYNNEISEKSEIFDDQFSVERPDGSNFTLKIRSTKLEDSAMYFCASSESRGNTEAFFGQGTRLTVV.

The chain is built from TRBV19 and TRBJ2-7, with a weak D call TRBD1 (8 bases). Germline V gives CDR1 LNHDA, CDR2 SQIVND (reference sequence). This CDR3 has 17 residues. Trimming cost V 1 base and J 3 bases, with 19 bases left between them. This chain's CDR3 is CASSIVPGGTGDYEQYF. CDR3 nucleotide sequence: TGTGCCAGTAGTATAGTCCCCGGGGGGACAGGCGACTACGAGCAGTACTTC.